The T cell receptor beta chain described here comes from a study of blood T cell repertoires in COVID-19. Study summary: Italy, Spain and the United States were the sources of the convalescent and acute COVID-19 samples. The analysed material was cDNA or gDNA that came from T cells, B-cell-depleted T cells, or PBMCs.

In the authors' methods: How many nucleated cells were present was estimated from reference gene primer amplification. Profiling relied on immunoSEQ multiplex PCR, and the TCRdb table lists in-frame clones only, not all of them. The DNA was the basis for D and trimming; V, J and clone size are from that table. The table lists about 250,000 clones, roughly four fifths of them singletons. What was sequenced was peripheral blood. The receptor was derived from a middle-aged man with acute or convalescent COVID-19.

CDR3 region: CSVDLGATQYF. Written as DNA, the CDR3 is TGCAGCGTAGACCTGGGAGCTACGCAGTATTTT. The rearrangement joins TRBV29-1 to TRBJ2-3; TRBD2 might be the D (5 bases). Germline V gives CDR1 SQVTM, CDR2 ANQGSEA. Trimming took 6 bases from V and 8 from J, leaving 12 bases between them. This CDR3 spans 11 amino acids.